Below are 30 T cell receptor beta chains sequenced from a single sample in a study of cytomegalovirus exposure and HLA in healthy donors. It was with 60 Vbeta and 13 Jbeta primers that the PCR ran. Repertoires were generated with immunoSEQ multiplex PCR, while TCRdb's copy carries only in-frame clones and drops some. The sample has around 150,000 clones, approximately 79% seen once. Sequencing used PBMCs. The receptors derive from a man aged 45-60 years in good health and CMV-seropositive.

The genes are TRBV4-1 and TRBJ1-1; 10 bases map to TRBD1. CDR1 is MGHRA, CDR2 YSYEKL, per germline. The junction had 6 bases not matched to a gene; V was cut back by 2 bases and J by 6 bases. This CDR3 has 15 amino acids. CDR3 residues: CASSQSGQGGPEAFF. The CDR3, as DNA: TGCGCCAGCAGCCAATCTGGACAGGGGGGCCCTGAAGCTTTCTTT.

CDR3 sequence reads: CASSPGGGYNEQFF. CDR3 coding DNA: TGTGCCAGCAGCCCAGGTGGAGGCTACAATGAGCAGTTCTTC. The rearrangement links TRBV14 to TRBJ2-1, with D perhaps TRBD2 (5 bases). From germline, CDR1 is SGHDN and CDR2 FVKESK. The V gene lost 4 bases and the J gene lost 3 bases, with 10 bases spanning the gap. This CDR3 contains 14 residues.

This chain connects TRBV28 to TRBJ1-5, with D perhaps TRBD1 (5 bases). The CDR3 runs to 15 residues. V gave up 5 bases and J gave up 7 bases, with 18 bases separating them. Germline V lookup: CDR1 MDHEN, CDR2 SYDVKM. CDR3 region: CASSPSTGGAQPQHF. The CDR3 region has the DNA TGTGCCAGCAGTCCATCCACAGGAGGGGCGCAGCCCCAGCATTTT.

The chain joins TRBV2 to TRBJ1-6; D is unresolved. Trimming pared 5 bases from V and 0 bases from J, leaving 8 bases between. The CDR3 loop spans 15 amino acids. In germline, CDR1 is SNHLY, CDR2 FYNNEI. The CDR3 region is CASSRGISYNSPLHF. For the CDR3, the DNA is TGTGCCAGCAGTAGAGGGATCTCCTATAATTCACCCCTCCACTTT.

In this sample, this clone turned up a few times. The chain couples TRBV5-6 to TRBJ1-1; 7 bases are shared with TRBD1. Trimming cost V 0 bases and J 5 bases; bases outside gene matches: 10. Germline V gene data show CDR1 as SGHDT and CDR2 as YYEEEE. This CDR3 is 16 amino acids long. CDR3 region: CASSLGEQGVRTEAFF. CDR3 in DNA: TGTGCCAGCAGCTTGGGTGAGCAGGGGGTTAGAACTGAAGCTTTCTTT.

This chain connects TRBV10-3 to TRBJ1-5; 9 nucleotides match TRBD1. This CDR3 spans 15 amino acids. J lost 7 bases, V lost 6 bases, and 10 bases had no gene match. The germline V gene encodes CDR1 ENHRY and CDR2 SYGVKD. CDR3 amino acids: CAISTGTGFSQPQHF. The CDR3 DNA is TGTGCCATCAGCACCGGGACAGGGTTTTCCCAGCCCCAGCATTTT.

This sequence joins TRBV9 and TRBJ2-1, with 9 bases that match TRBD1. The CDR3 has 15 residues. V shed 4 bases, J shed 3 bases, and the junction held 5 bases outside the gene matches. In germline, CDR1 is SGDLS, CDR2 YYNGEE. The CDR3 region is CASSTRDRVYNEQFF. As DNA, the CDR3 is TGTGCCAGCAGCACTCGGGACAGGGTCTACAATGAGCAGTTCTTC.

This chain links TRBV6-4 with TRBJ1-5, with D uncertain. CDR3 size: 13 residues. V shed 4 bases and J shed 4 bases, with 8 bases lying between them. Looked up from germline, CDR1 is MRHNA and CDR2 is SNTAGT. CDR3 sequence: CASSVEENQPQHF. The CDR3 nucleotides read TGTGCCAGCAGTGTTGAAGAGAATCAGCCCCAGCATTTT.

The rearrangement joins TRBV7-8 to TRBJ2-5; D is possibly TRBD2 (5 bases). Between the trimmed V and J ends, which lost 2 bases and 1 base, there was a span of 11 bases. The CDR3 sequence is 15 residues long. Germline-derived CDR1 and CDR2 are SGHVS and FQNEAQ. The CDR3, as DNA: TGTGCCAGCAGCTTATTTTGGCGGGTCCAAGAGACCCAGTACTTC. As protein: CASSLFWRVQETQYF.

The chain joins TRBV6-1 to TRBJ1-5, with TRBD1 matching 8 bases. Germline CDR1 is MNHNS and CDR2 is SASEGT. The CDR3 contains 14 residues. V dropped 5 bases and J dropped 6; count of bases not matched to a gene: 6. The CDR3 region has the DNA TGTGCCAGCAGTCGGACAGGGTTAGGTCAGCCCCAGCATTTT. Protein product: CASSRTGLGQPQHF.

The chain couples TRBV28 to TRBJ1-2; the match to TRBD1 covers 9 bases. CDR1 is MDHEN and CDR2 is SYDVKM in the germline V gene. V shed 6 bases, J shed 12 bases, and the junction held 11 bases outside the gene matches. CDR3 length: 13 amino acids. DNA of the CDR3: TGTGCCAGCAGGGCCGGGACAGGGTTTGGTAACACCTTC. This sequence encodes CASRAGTGFGNTF.

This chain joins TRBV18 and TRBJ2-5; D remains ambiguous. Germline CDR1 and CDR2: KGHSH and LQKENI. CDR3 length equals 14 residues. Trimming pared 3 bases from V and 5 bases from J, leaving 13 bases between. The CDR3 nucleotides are TGTGCCAGCTCACCGGCGGTCCTCCGGGAGACCCAGTACTTC. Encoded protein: CASSPAVLRETQYF.

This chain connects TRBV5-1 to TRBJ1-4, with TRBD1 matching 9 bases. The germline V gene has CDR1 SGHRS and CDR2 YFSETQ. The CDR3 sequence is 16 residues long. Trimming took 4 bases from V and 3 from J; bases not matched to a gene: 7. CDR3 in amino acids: CASSIGQGQPNEKLFF. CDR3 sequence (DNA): TGCGCCAGCAGCATTGGACAGGGGCAACCTAATGAAAAACTGTTTTTT.

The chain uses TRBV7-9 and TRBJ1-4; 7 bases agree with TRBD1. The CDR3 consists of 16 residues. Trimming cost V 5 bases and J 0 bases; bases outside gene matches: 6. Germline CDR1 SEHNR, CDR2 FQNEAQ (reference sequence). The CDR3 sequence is CASSGRQGTTNEKLFF. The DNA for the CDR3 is TGTGCCAGCAGCGGTCGACAGGGTACAACTAATGAAAAACTGTTTTTT.

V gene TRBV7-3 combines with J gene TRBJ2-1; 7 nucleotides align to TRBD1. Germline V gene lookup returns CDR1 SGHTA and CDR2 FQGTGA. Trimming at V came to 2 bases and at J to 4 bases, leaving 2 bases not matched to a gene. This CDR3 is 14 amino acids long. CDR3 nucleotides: TGTGCCAGCAGCTTATCAGGGGGATACAATGAGCAGTTCTTC. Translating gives CASSLSGGYNEQFF.

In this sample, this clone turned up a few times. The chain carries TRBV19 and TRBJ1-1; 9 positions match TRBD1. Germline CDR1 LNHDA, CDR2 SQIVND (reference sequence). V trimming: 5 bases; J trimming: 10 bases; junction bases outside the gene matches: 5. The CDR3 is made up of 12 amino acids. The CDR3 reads CASSLTGGLAFF. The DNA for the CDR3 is TGTGCCAGTAGTCTGACAGGGGGGTTAGCTTTCTTT.

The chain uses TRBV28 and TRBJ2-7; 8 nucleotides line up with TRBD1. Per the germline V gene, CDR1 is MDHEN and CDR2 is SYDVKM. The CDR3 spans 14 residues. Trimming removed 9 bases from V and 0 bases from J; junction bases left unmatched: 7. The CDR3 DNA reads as TGTGCCAGTTCCGGGACAGGCGCCTCCTACGAGCAGTACGTC. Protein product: CASSGTGASYEQYV.

The CDR3 sequence is CASSPRSGSGETQYF. CDR3 bases: TGTGCCAGCTCACCCCGCTCAGGGTCGGGAGAGACCCAGTACTTC. The V and J genes are TRBV18 and TRBJ2-5; D may be TRBD1 (5 bases). V lost 3 bases to trimming and J lost 4 bases, with 15 bases between them. Germline CDR1 KGHSH, CDR2 LQKENI. The CDR3 covers 15 residues.

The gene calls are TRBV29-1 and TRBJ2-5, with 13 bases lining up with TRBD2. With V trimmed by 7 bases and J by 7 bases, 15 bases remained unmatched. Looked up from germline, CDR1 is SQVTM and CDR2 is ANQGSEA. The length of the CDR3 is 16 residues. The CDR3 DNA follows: TGCAGCGCCAATGTCCCGGGACTAGCGGGGCCTGGGACCCAGTACTTC. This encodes CSANVPGLAGPGTQYF.

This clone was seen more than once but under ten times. The CDR3 region is CASSTGQGRIGANYGYTF. The CDR3 region has the DNA TGTGCCAGCAGCACCGGACAGGGGAGGATAGGAGCTAACTATGGCTACACCTTC. The V gene is TRBV7-2, the J gene TRBJ1-2, with 9 bases identical to TRBD1. The CDR3 extends over 18 amino acids. Germline assignment: CDR1 SGHTA and CDR2 FQGNSA. V dropped 5 bases and J dropped 0; count of bases not matched to a gene: 13.

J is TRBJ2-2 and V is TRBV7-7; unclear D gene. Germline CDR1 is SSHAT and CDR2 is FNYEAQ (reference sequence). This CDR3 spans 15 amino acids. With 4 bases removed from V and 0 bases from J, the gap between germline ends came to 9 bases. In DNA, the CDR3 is TGTGCCAGCAGCTCTCGAGAAACGAACACCGGGGAGCTGTTTTTT. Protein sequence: CASSSRETNTGELFF. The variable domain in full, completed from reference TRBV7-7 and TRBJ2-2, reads GAGVSQSPRYKVTKRGQDVTLRCDPISSHATLYWYQQALGQGPEFLTYFNYEAQPDKSGLPSDRFSAERPEGSISTLTIQRTEQRDSAMYRCASSSRETNTGELFFGEGSRLTVL.

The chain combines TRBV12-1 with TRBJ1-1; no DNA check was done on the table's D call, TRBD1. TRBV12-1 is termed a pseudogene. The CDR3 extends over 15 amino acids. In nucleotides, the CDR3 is TGTGCCAGCAGCTGGGCCGGACACCTGAACACTGAAGCTTTCTTT. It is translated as CASSWAGHLNTEAFF.

As DNA, the CDR3 is TGTGCCAGCAGTCAGACAGGGGCCAATACAGATACGCAGTATTTT. Its protein is CASSQTGANTDTQYF. This chain connects TRBV6-5 to TRBJ2-3, with TRBD1 matching over 8 bases. CDR1 is MNHEY and CDR2 is SVGAGI in the germline V gene. This CDR3 comprises 15 residues. J lost 3 bases, V lost 5 bases, and 7 bases had no gene match.

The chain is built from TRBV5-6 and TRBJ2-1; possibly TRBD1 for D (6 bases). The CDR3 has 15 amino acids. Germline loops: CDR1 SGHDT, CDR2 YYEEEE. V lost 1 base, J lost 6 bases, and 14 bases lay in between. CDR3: CASSLRRTAINEQFF. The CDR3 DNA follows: TGTGCCAGCAGCTTGCGAAGGACAGCCATCAATGAGCAGTTCTTC.

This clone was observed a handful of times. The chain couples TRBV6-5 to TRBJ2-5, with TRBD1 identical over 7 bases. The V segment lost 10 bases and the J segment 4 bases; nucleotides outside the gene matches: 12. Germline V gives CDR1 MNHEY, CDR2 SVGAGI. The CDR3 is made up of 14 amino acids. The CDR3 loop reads CATRTGTGRETQYF. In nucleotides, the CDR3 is TGTGCCACCCGGACAGGAACGGGAAGAGAGACCCAGTACTTC.

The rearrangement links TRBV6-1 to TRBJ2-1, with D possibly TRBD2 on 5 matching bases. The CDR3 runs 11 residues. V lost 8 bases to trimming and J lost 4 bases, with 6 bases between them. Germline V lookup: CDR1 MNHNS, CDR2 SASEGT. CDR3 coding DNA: TGTGCCAGCGGGAGATACAATGAGCAGTTCTTC. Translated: CASGRYNEQFF.

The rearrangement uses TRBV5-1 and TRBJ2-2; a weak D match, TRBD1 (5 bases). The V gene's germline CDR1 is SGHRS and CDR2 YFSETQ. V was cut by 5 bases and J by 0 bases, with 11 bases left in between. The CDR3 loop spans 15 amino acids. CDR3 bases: TGCGCCAGCAGTTCAGGGAACGCGAACACCGGGGAGCTGTTTTTT. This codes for CASSSGNANTGELFF. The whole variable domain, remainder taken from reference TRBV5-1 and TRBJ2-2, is KAGVTQTPRYLIKTRGQQVTLSCSPISGHRSVSWYQQTPGQGLQFLFEYFSETQRNKGNFPGRFSGRQFSNSRSEMNVSTLELGDSALYLCASSSGNANTGELFFGEGSRLTVL.

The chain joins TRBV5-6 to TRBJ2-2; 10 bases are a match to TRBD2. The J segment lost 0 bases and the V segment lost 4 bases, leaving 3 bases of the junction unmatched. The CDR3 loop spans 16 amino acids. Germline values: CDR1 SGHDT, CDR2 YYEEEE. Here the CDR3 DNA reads TGTGCCAGCAGCCGCCTAGCGGGGGCGAACACCGGGGAGCTGTTTTTT. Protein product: CASSRLAGANTGELFF.

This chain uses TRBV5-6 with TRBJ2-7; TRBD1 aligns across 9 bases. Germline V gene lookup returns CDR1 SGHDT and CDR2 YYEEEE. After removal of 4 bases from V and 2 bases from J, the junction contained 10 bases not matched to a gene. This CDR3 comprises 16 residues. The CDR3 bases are TGTGCCAGCAGCACTTTCCGGGACAGGGTACCCTACGAGCAGTACTTC. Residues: CASSTFRDRVPYEQYF.

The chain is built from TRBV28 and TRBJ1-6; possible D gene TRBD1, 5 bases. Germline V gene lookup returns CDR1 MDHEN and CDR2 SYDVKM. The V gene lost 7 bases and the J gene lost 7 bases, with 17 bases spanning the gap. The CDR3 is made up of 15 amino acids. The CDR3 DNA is TGTGCCAGCACCCCGGCCGGGACTTACAATTCACCCCTCCACTTT. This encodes CASTPAGTYNSPLHF.